This T cell receptor beta chain was retrieved from a study of T cells after yellow fever vaccination. Via MiXCR, TCRdb re-called the 5' RACE reads, giving one row per CDR3 protein. This sample yields approximately 550,000 distinct CDR3 sequences, of which roughly 14% are seen a single time; about 14% belongs to the top ten. Germline CDR1 and CDR2: SGHNT and YYREEE (reference sequence). The CDR3 spans 15 residues. The V gene end was trimmed by 4 bases and the J gene end by 2 bases; junction bases not matched to a gene: 9. This clonotype occurred a few times. This TCR was sampled from a man aged 25 to 40 who received the YFV17D yellow fever vaccine. The sample in question was PBMCs, obtained on the day of the yellow fever booster vaccination. The gene calls are TRBV5-4 and TRBJ2-7; 7 bases fit TRBD1. The CDR3 protein is CASSQRRTGTYEQYF. The CDR3 region has the DNA TGTGCCAGCAGCCAGAGGCGGACAGGTACCTACGAGCAGTACTTC.